These T cell receptor beta chains were read from a single sample in a study of blood T cell repertoires in COVID-19. This table comes from immunoSEQ multiplex PCR, and its TCRdb copy is limited to in-frame clones, with some not included. The data hold under 300,000 clones, with about 83% observed a single time. The sequencing input was peripheral blood. The source is a man aged 25-45 years who had recovered from COVID-19. The conserved cysteine and the conserved F or W are not part of the CDR3 here. Expanded clones are given a class, and other clones once, few, many or no size at all.

j_gene | v_gene | abundance | CDR3aa
TRBJ2-3 | TRBV5-1 | . | ASSSNPGGTDTQY
TRBJ1-5 | TRBV12-3/TRBV12-4 | . | ASSFGGGQPQH
TRBJ1-1 | TRBV4-1 | . | ASSQVVVIFTEAF
TRBJ2-2 | TRBV9 | . | ASSVGGDLEPHTGELF
TRBJ1-5 | TRBV6-5 | few | ASSLYRDQPQH
TRBJ1-1 | TRBV7-6 | . | ASSFTGNTEAF
TRBJ2-3 | TRBV5-4 | . | ASSLTSGGLLTDTQY
TRBJ1-1 | TRBV28 | . | ASSWGARAF
TRBJ1-1 | TRBV9 | . | ASSVDGFAEAF
TRBJ1-2 | TRBV19 | once | ASSIANSNYGYT
TRBJ2-2 | TRBV2 | many | ASTGDFGELF
TRBJ2-1 | TRBV19 | . | ASSGGGPPSYNEQF
TRBJ2-5 | TRBV15 | . | ATSRGGLETQY
TRBJ2-7 | TRBV10-3 | . | ATRQGSYEQY
TRBJ2-1 | TRBV11-3 | . | ASSSRGGNEQF
TRBJ1-1 | TRBV3-1/TRBV3-2 | . | ASSQGPAGQNTEAF
TRBJ2-1 | TRBV25-1 | . | ASSESTEQF
TRBJ2-2 | TRBV6-1 | . | ASSETGSGELF
TRBJ2-3 | TRBV5-6 | . | ASSSSFLYTQY
TRBJ2-5 | TRBV5-1 | . | ASSFRDRGETQY
TRBJ1-2 | TRBV7-2 | . | ASSPVGQGNYGYT
TRBJ1-4 | TRBV4-1 | . | ASSQIGGYEKLF
TRBJ2-5 | TRBV19 | . | ASSPRGQGAIN
TRBJ1-5 | TRBV21-1 | . | ASSPFNRGDSNQPQH
TRBJ2-1 | TRBV10-3 | . | ASRGRDEQF
TRBJ2-2 | TRBV19 | . | ATSNTGELF
TRBJ1-2 | TRBV28 | . | ASSTTGDNYGYT
TRBJ2-5 | TRBV5-1 | . | ASSLSVETQY
TRBJ2-2 | TRBV4-1 | once | ASSQNRESGELF
TRBJ1-1 | TRBV2 | . | ASSIDSGTKNTEAF
TRBJ1-2 | TRBV27 | . | ASSSPRGDGYT
TRBJ1-1 | TRBV5-1 | . | ASSPTGGQAAEAF
TRBJ1-2 | TRBV4-1 | . | ASSQTGARGYT
TRBJ2-3 | TRBV4-2 | few | ASSQDLGLGLTQY
TRBJ1-2 | TRBV11-2 | . | ASRSGSTGYT
TRBJ2-6 | TRBV19 | . | ASSTGTGVSGANVLT
TRBJ2-5 | TRBV7-3 | . | ASSPSGGKQETQY
TRBJ2-1 | TRBV5-8 | . | ASSWGTGSYNEQF
TRBJ2-1 | TRBV10-3 | . | AISNDRGHNEQF
TRBJ1-6 | TRBV18 | . | ASSPVSSEATNSPLH
TRBJ1-1 | TRBV6-5 | . | ASSLRGGEAF
TRBJ1-6 | TRBV3-1/TRBV3-2 | once | ASTDATGLFSSPLH
TRBJ2-6 | TRBV7-3 | . | ASSLRQGSGANVLT
TRBJ2-5 | TRBV6-1 | . | ASSEERGLGTQY
TRBJ2-7 | TRBV2 | few | ASSGPLAGGPYGEQY
TRBJ1-1 | TRBV12-3/TRBV12-4 | . | ASNQAGPEAF
TRBJ1-2 | TRBV3-1/TRBV3-2 | few | ASSRDWGSVRYT
TRBJ2-2 | TRBV6-5 | . | ASNLVGIGELF
TRBJ2-5 | TRBV29-1 | . | SVVGGALETQY
TRBJ1-3 | TRBV6-6 | . | ASREESSGNTIY
TRBJ2-1 | TRBV4-2 | few | ASSQDSGGGASGHEQF
TRBJ1-1 | TRBV5-4 | . | ASSLTGHFTEAF
TRBJ2-5 | TRBV5-4 | once | ASKPSGAERTQY
TRBJ2-6 | TRBV11-2 | . | ASSPTTTVSSGANVLT
TRBJ1-5 | TRBV18 | . | ASSLGGGNQPQH